These 9 T cell receptor beta chains came from one sample sequenced in a study of blood T cell repertoires in COVID-19. Some clones are missing from TCRdb's copy, which holds only in-frame ones; the method was immunoSEQ multiplex PCR. Altogether hundreds of thousands of clones are present, about 93% being singletons, with the ten largest covering 0.7% to 0.85%. What was sequenced was peripheral blood. The receptors were gathered from a man aged 55 to 69 with COVID-19, enrolled during active disease.

This sequence joins TRBV11-2 and TRBJ1-3; no firm D call. Trimming shortened V by 3 bases and J by 3 bases, and 9 bases separated the two germline ends. This CDR3 has 14 amino acids. CDR1 SGHAT and CDR2 FQNNGV come from the germline V gene. CDR3: CASSFVTRGNTIYF. The CDR3 DNA is TGTGCCAGCAGCTTCGTCACGCGTGGAAACACCATATATTTT.

This sequence joins TRBV7-2 and TRBJ2-1, with 9 bases aligning to TRBD2. The CDR3 loop spans 17 amino acids. After removal of 6 bases from V and 7 bases from J, the junction contained 16 bases not matched to a gene. The germline V gene encodes CDR1 SGHTA and CDR2 FQGNSA. The CDR3, as DNA: TGTGCCAGCAGTCCTCCCGGGGGGCGGGAGGGCGAGAATGAGCAGTTCTTC. It encodes CASSPPGGREGENEQFF.

The rearrangement uses TRBV5-4 and TRBJ2-1, with TRBD2 matching over 14 bases. This CDR3 is 17 amino acids long. The J segment lost 9 bases and the V segment lost 3 bases, leaving 11 bases of the junction unmatched. The V gene's germline CDR1 is SGHNT and CDR2 YYREEE (reference sequence). The CDR3 DNA reads as TGTGCCAGCAGCTCCGAGCCGGGACTAGCGGGAGTGGGTGAGCAGTTCTTC. It is translated as CASSSEPGLAGVGEQFF.

This clone was detected only once. The chain links TRBV9 to TRBJ2-2, with D perhaps TRBD2 (5 bases). This CDR3 has 16 amino acids. Trimming removed 1 base at V and 0 bases at J, with 10 bases between. CDR1 and CDR2 from the germline V gene are SGDLS and YYNGEE. CDR3 in DNA: TGTGCCAGCAGCGTAAGGCGGGCTTCGAACACCGGGGAGCTGTTTTTT. It codes for CASSVRRASNTGELFF.

The chain carries TRBV11-1 and TRBJ2-4; no reliable D call. The germline V gene has CDR1 SGHAT and CDR2 FQDESV (reference sequence). The CDR3 has 13 amino acids. V shed 4 bases and J shed 6 bases, with 10 bases lying between them. The CDR3 reads CASSSTRGNIQYF. The CDR3 nucleotides read TGTGCCAGCAGCTCCACCCGAGGAAACATTCAGTACTTC.

DNA for the CDR3: TGTGCCAGTAGTAGAGGACTAGCGGGGGGGACTTACAATGAGCAGTTCTTC. Its translation is CASSRGLAGGTYNEQFF. The chain couples TRBV19 to TRBJ2-1; 15 positions match TRBD2. CDR1 and CDR2 (germline): LNHDA, SQIVND (reference sequence). Losses at the gene ends were 4 bases for V and 4 bases for J; bases not matched to a gene: 5. CDR3 size: 17 residues.

The gene calls are TRBV9 and TRBJ1-2; TRBD1 matches at 11 bases. The V segment lost 4 bases and the J segment 7 bases; nucleotides outside the gene matches: 6. This CDR3 has 14 amino acids. Germline V gene data show CDR1 as SGDLS and CDR2 as YYNGEE. The CDR3 here is CASSPGQGATGYTF. The CDR3 coding sequence is TGTGCCAGCAGCCCCGGACAGGGGGCGACTGGCTACACCTTC.

The V gene is TRBV7-8, the J gene TRBJ2-1, with 7 bases lining up with TRBD2. This CDR3 comprises 16 residues. Germline trimming cut 4 bases from V and 3 bases from J; bases unmatched to any gene: 9. The germline V gene encodes CDR1 SGHVS and CDR2 FQNEAQ. CDR3 in DNA: TGTGCCAGCAGCTCGTCCGGGCGGGGGTTCTACAATGAGCAGTTCTTC. Translating it yields CASSSSGRGFYNEQFF.

The chain has TRBV5-6 and TRBJ1-4, with D maybe TRBD1 (5 bases). Germline loops: CDR1 SGHDT, CDR2 YYEEEE. Trimming pared 2 bases from V and 4 bases from J, leaving 18 bases between. The CDR3 consists of 17 residues. The CDR3 region is CASSFTLTGVRNEKLFF. CDR3 sequence (DNA): TGTGCCAGCAGCTTCACCCTCACGGGGGTCCGTAATGAAAAACTGTTTTTT.